The TCR beta chain under discussion was sequenced for a study of siplizumab effects on memory and regulatory T cells. Findings and limits, study-wide: Naive T cells were seemingly more diverse than memory cells, and major contributions to the alloresponse seemed to be made by them. Solely a minor proportion of alloreactive clones could be assigned to unstimulated subsets. Siplizumab significantly decreased alloreactive sequences from unstimulated CD4+ memory cells.

With respect to this clone: Its antigen is unidentified.

Assay used: immunoSEQ multiplex PCR; TCRdb lists only in-frame clones, some missing. The sample records over 85,000 clones, around nine tenths being singletons. After removal of 1 base from V and 4 bases from J, the junction contained 1 base not matched to a gene. Germline assignment: CDR1 SGHNT and CDR2 YENEEA. This CDR3 region has 15 residues. This receptor was obtained from a human donor in good health. The sample consisted of CD4+ T cells sorted from blood. The chain joins TRBV11-3 to TRBJ2-2; 9 bases are shared with TRBD2. The CDR3 sequence is CASSLAAGGTGELFF. In DNA, the CDR3 is TGTGCCAGCAGCTTAGCAGCGGGAGGCACCGGGGAGCTGTTTTTT. Full variable domain (remainder filled in from reference TRBV11-3 and TRBJ2-2): EAGVVQSPRYKIIEKKQPVAFWCNPISGHNTLYWYLQNLGQGPELLIRYENEEAVDDSQLPKDRFSAERLKGVDSTLKIQPAELGDSAVYLCASSLAAGGTGELFFGEGSRLTVL.